Below are 20 T cell receptor beta chains sequenced from a single sample in a study of prognosis after radiotherapy for stage I lung cancer. TCR beta CDR3 was amplified from genomic DNA by two-round multiplex PCR. First-round PCR used primers specific to each TRBV and TRBJ gene. TCRdb ran MiXCR on the multiplex PCR reads and lists one entry per CDR3 protein. The table includes approximately 35,000 distinct CDR3 sequences, 34% detected once. The source was PBMCs, collected before or after stereotactic body radiation therapy (not recorded which). These receptors all come from a donor older than 45 with non-small cell lung cancer.

This clonotype came up many times. The chain employs TRBV4-1 and TRBJ1-3; D is uncertain. The CDR3 runs 14 residues. Germline V lookup: CDR1 MGHRA, CDR2 YSYEKL. Trimming took off 4 bases at V and 4 bases at J, with 11 bases between the two ends. CDR3 DNA: TGCGCCAGCAGCCCATGGACTGCCGGAAACACCATATATTTT. Protein product: CASSPWTAGNTIYF.

The sample holds many counts of this clonotype. This chain joins TRBV5-1 and TRBJ2-3, with 7 bases aligning to TRBD2. From germline, CDR1 is SGHRS and CDR2 YFSETQ. The CDR3 is 15 amino acids. The V segment lost 5 bases and the J segment 4 bases; nucleotides outside the gene matches: 10. CDR3 region: CASSWASGAADTQYF. The DNA of the CDR3 is TGCGCCAGCAGTTGGGCTAGCGGTGCGGCAGATACGCAGTATTTT.

This clonotype was counted ten times or more. This chain joins TRBV15 and TRBJ1-4; D may be TRBD1 (5 bases). V lost 0 bases and J lost 3, with 17 bases in between. Germline assignment: CDR1 LNHNV and CDR2 YYDKDF (reference sequence). This CDR3 contains 18 residues. The CDR3 DNA follows: TGTGCCACCAGCAGAGATATCCGGACAACTAGTCCTAATGAAAAACTGTTTTTT. Its translation is CATSRDIRTTSPNEKLFF.

Many counts were recorded for this clonotype. The CDR3 spells CASSRLDVPDTQYF. In DNA form, the CDR3 reads TGTGCCAGCTCACGCCTGGACGTACCAGATACGCAGTATTTT. The rearrangement joins TRBV18 to TRBJ2-3; D call uncertain. V lost 4 bases and J lost 4, with 12 bases in between. Germline V lookup: CDR1 KGHSH, CDR2 LQKENI. The CDR3 loop spans 14 amino acids.

In this sample, this clonotype turned up many times. This chain uses TRBV18 with TRBJ2-5; perhaps TRBD2 as D (6 bases). This CDR3 is 14 amino acids long. Germline values: CDR1 KGHSH, CDR2 LQKENI. Trimming cost V 6 bases and J 4 bases, with 15 bases left between them. The DNA of the CDR3 is TGTGCCAGCTCCCTCCGTGTGGGAGGAGAGACCCAGTACTTC. It is translated as CASSLRVGGETQYF.

This clonotype was recorded many times. CDR3: CASSYLIVGTGELFF. The CDR3 DNA is TGTGCCAGCAGTTACTTGATCGTAGGTACCGGGGAGCTGTTTTTT. The V gene is TRBV6-5, the J gene TRBJ2-2; D gene ambiguous. The germline V gene has CDR1 MNHEY and CDR2 SVGAGI. The CDR3 extends over 15 amino acids. V was clipped by 1 base and J by 5 bases, with 11 bases between them.

This clonotype is medium-sized in the sample. The CDR3 reads CSARGAPGELFF. DNA for the CDR3: TGCAGTGCTAGAGGGGCTCCGGGGGAGCTGTTTTTT. The gene calls are TRBV20-1 and TRBJ2-2; the D is unclear. The CDR3 is made up of 12 amino acids. V was pared by 1 base and J by 8 bases, with 8 bases between. Germline V gives CDR1 DFQATT, CDR2 SNEGSKA (reference sequence).

This clonotype has ten or more counts. This rearrangement joins TRBV20-1 to TRBJ1-4; D ambiguous. The ends were cut back, 3 bases at V and 8 bases at J, with 4 bases in the middle. CDR1 is DFQATT and CDR2 is SNEGSKA in the germline V gene (reference sequence). CDR3 size: 10 residues. The CDR3 loop reads CSARKEKLFF. The CDR3 region has the DNA TGCAGTGCTAGGAAAGAAAAACTGTTTTTT.

Ten or more counts support this clonotype. The chain is built from TRBV19 and TRBJ1-6; D is ambiguous. V dropped 3 bases and J dropped 6 bases, with 18 bases sitting between them. Germline assignment: CDR1 LNHDA and CDR2 SQIVND (reference sequence). CDR3 length: 17 amino acids. This CDR3 is CASSMRPQMVGNSPLHF. The CDR3 region has the DNA TGTGCCAGTAGTATGCGACCTCAAATGGTGGGTAATTCACCCCTCCACTTT.

Turning to this clonotype: A far more abundant clone sits one base away, making this likely a read error. The chain combines TRBV27 with TRBJ2-5, with a tentative D call TRBD1 (7 bases). The end of the DNA aligns better with TRBJ2-7, so the J call may be wrong. CDR3 length: 12 residues. Germline lookup yields CDR1 MNHEY and CDR2 SMNVEV (reference sequence). CDR3 in amino acids: CANLNRGGEQYF. For the CDR3, the DNA is TGTGCCAACCTGAACAGGGGAGGCGAGCAGTACTTC.

The table lists this clonotype with a count of one. One end of the junction fails to match germline, which may point to a read error. J is TRBJ2-1 and V is TRBV12-3 or TRBV12-4; TRBD2 aligns across 7 bases. There are 14 residues in the CDR3. The DNA of the CDR3 is TGTGCCATCAGCCCCGGGAGGATTGAACCGGAGCATTTCTTC. As protein: CAISPGRIEPEHFF.

Comment on this clonotype: A much larger clone is a single base away; this may be a read error. The chain is built from TRBV7-6 and TRBJ1-5; D is unclear. The CDR3 sequence is 13 residues long. CDR1 and CDR2 (germline): SGHVS, FNYEAQ. With 8 bases removed from V and 7 bases from J, the gap between germline ends came to 15 bases. This chain's CDR3 is CASGLNGWQPQHF. The CDR3 DNA follows: TGTGCCAGCGGCCTAAACGGTTGGCAGCCCCAGCATTTT. Variable domain in full (rest from reference TRBV7-6 and TRBJ1-5): GAGVSQSPRYKVTKRGQDVALRCDPISGHVSLYWYRQALGQGPEFLTYFNYEAQQDKSGLPNDRFSAERPEGSISTLTIQRTEQRDSAMYRCASGLNGWQPQHFGDGTRLSIL.

The CDR3 DNA sequence: TGTGCCAGCAGTCCGACAGGTAGGAACACTGAAGCTTTCTTT. It encodes CASSPTGRNTEAFF. This chain links TRBV12-3 or TRBV12-4 with TRBJ1-1; the D gene is possibly TRBD1 (6 bases). V was clipped by 5 bases and J by 1 base, with 11 bases between them. This CDR3 has 14 amino acids.

This clonotype was counted at least ten times. This chain uses TRBV5-1 with TRBJ1-5, with D possibly being TRBD1 (6 bases). The germline V gene has CDR1 SGHRS and CDR2 YFSETQ. V lost 3 bases and J 5 bases, leaving 15 bases between the germline ends. The CDR3 totals 15 residues. CDR3 nucleotides: TGCGCCAGCAGCTATACCACAGGGAAGGATCAGCCCCAGCATTTT. Translation: CASSYTTGKDQPQHF.

Turning to this clonotype: At one end the junction does not follow the germline gene, possibly because of a read error. The chain recombines TRBV28 with TRBJ1-2; D is unclear. The V gene's germline CDR1 is MDHEN and CDR2 SYDVKM. The length of the CDR3 is 14 residues. CDR3 bases: TGTGCCAGCATTTTACGCGGGCTGTATAGGGTCTACACCTTC. This encodes CASILRGLYRVYTF.

This clonotype appeared many times. The rearrangement links TRBV11-2 to TRBJ2-1; TRBD2 matches at 13 bases. V lost 4 bases to trimming and J lost 8 bases; unmatched junction nucleotides: 5. Germline lookup yields CDR1 SGHAT and CDR2 FQNNGV. This CDR3 region has 15 residues. CDR3 protein: CASSSLAGGMDEQFF. Here the CDR3 DNA reads TGTGCCAGCAGCTCACTAGCGGGAGGGATGGATGAGCAGTTCTTC.

This clonotype was seen at least ten times. The chain employs TRBV5-5 and TRBJ1-1; tentative D call: TRBD1 (6 bases). The germline V gene has CDR1 SGHKS and CDR2 YYEKEE (reference sequence). This CDR3 is 14 amino acids long. Trimming shortened V by 0 bases and J by 5 bases, and 11 bases separated the two germline ends. CDR3 DNA sequence: TGTGCCAGCAGCTTGGGGGGAGGGGGAACTGAAGCTTTCTTT. As protein: CASSLGGGGTEAFF.

This clonotype was observed many times. The gene calls are TRBV6-5 and TRBJ2-7, with 7 positions matching TRBD1. The CDR3 contains 16 residues. CDR1 is MNHEY, CDR2 SVGAGI, per germline. J lost 1 base, V lost 0 bases, and 6 bases had no gene match. CDR3: CASSYSGTAKSYEQYF. The CDR3 DNA sequence: TGTGCCAGCAGTTACTCAGGGACAGCAAAATCCTACGAGCAGTACTTC.

The chain carries TRBV12-5 and TRBJ2-1; D unclear. V lost 7 bases and J 0 bases, leaving 13 bases between the germline ends. Germline V gives CDR1 LGHNT, CDR2 FRNRAP. This CDR3 spans 15 amino acids. CDR3 protein: CASARYSSSYNEQFF. Written as DNA, the CDR3 is TGTGCTAGTGCCCGGTATTCTAGCTCCTACAATGAGCAGTTCTTC.

Regarding this clonotype: No conserved phenylalanine or tryptophan is present at the end of the CDR3, so a read error is the likely explanation. The rearrangement joins TRBV5-1 to TRBJ1-2; D is unresolved. The CDR3 has 16 residues. Trimming removed 0 bases at V and 7 bases at J, with 19 bases between. Germline V gene sequence: CDR1 SGHRS, CDR2 YFSETQ. CDR3: CASSLVGFEGVGGYTI. Here the CDR3 DNA reads TGCGCCAGCAGCTTGGTAGGGTTCGAAGGAGTCGGTGGCTACACCATC.